Below are 9 T cell receptor beta chains sequenced from a single sample in a study of T cell responses to AZD1222 COVID-19 vaccine. Clones were read by immunoSEQ multiplex PCR, and TCRdb kept only the in-frame ones, dropping some. The sample consists of 150,000 or so clones, about nine tenths of them appearing once. The specimen was peripheral blood, collected on day 0 of AZD1222 vaccination. Receptors originate from an adult in good health.

This clone has a single count. The CDR3 loop is CASRPGLAAYNEQFF. For the CDR3, the DNA is TGTGCCAGCAGACCTGGACTAGCGGCCTACAATGAGCAGTTCTTC. The V call is TRBV6-1, the J call TRBJ2-1, with 10 bases fitting TRBD2. Germline CDR1 and CDR2: MNHNS and SASEGT. V lost 6 bases, J lost 2 bases, and 4 bases stayed unmatched. The CDR3 sequence is 15 residues long.

In nucleotides, the CDR3 is TGTGCCAGCAGAAGGACAGGGTCGAACTATGGCTACACCTTC. As protein: CASRRTGSNYGYTF. The V call is TRBV11-2, the J call TRBJ1-2; TRBD1 matches 8 bases. The CDR3 length is 14 residues. Germline V gene sequence: CDR1 SGHAT, CDR2 FQNNGV. Trimming at V came to 6 bases and at J to 2 bases, leaving 5 bases not matched to a gene.

V and J are TRBV5-6 and TRBJ1-2; D uncertain. The V gene lost 1 base and the J gene lost 7 bases, with 14 bases spanning the gap. CDR1 and CDR2 from the germline V gene are SGHDT and YYEEEE. This CDR3 comprises 14 residues. The CDR3 is CASSLRSLGRGYTF. The CDR3 nucleotides are TGTGCCAGCAGCTTGCGTAGCCTAGGCCGTGGCTACACCTTC.

V is TRBV7-2 and J is TRBJ1-2; D ambiguous. The CDR3 is 14 amino acids. The V gene lost 5 bases and the J gene lost 7 bases, with 17 bases spanning the gap. Germline CDR1 is SGHTA and CDR2 is FQGNSA. This CDR3 is CASSLKVGTSGYTF. For the CDR3, the DNA is TGTGCCAGCAGCCTCAAGGTCGGTACGAGTGGCTACACCTTC.

The chain uses TRBV7-8 and TRBJ1-3, with a tentative D call TRBD1 (5 bases). Trimming stripped 8 bases from V and 0 bases from J, with 8 bases between. CDR3 size: 13 residues. Germline-derived CDR1 and CDR2 are SGHVS and FQNEAQ. This CDR3 is CASQGISGNTIYF. Here the CDR3 DNA reads TGTGCCAGCCAGGGAATCTCTGGAAACACCATATATTTT.

V usage is TRBV10-3 and J usage is TRBJ2-7; perhaps TRBD1 as D (6 bases). The V gene lost 3 bases and the J gene lost 2 bases, with 14 bases spanning the gap. This CDR3 has 15 amino acids. CDR1 is ENHRY and CDR2 is SYGVKD in the germline V gene. The CDR3 coding sequence is TGTGCCATCAGTGAATCCGCAGGGGACCCCTACGAGCAGTACTTC. This translates into CAISESAGDPYEQYF.

The chain carries TRBV9 and TRBJ2-2; TRBD1 aligns across 9 bases. Germline assignment: CDR1 SGDLS and CDR2 YYNGEE. CDR3 length: 15 residues. V gave up 4 bases and J gave up 5 bases; unmatched junction bases: 6. The DNA for the CDR3 is TGTGCCAGCAGCCGGGACAGGGTCGGGACCGGGGAGCTGTTTTTT. Amino acids: CASSRDRVGTGELFF.

This chain links TRBV6-1 with TRBJ2-5; maybe TRBD1 (5 bases). CDR3 length equals 19 residues. The germline V gene has CDR1 MNHNS and CDR2 SASEGT. The ends were cut back, 1 base at V and 0 bases at J, with 21 bases in the middle. The CDR3 DNA is TGTGCCAGCAGTGAAGTCGGTTTAGGGGCTGTACCGTACCAAGAGACCCAGTACTTC. Residues: CASSEVGLGAVPYQETQYF.

The chain links TRBV5-4 to TRBJ1-2; possibly TRBD1 for D (5 bases). Trimming pared 10 bases from V and 4 bases from J, leaving 17 bases between. CDR3 length: 13 amino acids. In germline, CDR1 is SGHNT, CDR2 YYREEE (reference sequence). The CDR3 spells CAVGQADFYGYTF. The CDR3 region has the DNA TGTGCCGTGGGGCAGGCGGATTTCTATGGCTACACCTTC.